This TCR beta chain was profiled in a study of T cell repertoires in cytomegalovirus infection. This clonotype was found a few times. MiXCR, run by TCRdb on the reads, gives a single entry per CDR3 protein. The repertoire holds 250,000 to 300,000 distinct CDR3 sequences, with about 25% as singletons. Between the trimmed V and J ends, which lost 2 bases and 0 bases, there was a span of 17 bases. The CDR3 extends over 18 amino acids. CDR1 is LNHNV and CDR2 is YYDKDF in the germline V gene (reference sequence). The sequenced sample was PBMCs. V and J are TRBV15 and TRBJ1-5, with a weak D call TRBD1 (5 bases). The receptor was derived from a human donor in good health (CMV status not recorded). Some clones in this sample may be carry-over from other donors' samples. The DNA of the CDR3 is TGTGCCACCAGCAGACTCCCCCAGGGACTTTATAGCAATCAGCCCCAGCATTTT. Protein product: CATSRLPQGLYSNQPQHF.